The 8 T cell receptor beta chains below were found in one sample sequenced in a study of blood T cell repertoires in COVID-19. Using immunoSEQ multiplex PCR, the repertoire was profiled, and TCRdb retains in-frame clones only, with some absent. The sample consists of 150,000 to 200,000 clones, 85% to 90% of them appearing once. The sample consisted of PBMCs or T cells enriched from blood (not recorded which). The receptors here all came from a woman in her forties in a cohort exposed to, infected with or recovered from COVID-19 (not recorded which).

V gene TRBV12-3 or TRBV12-4 combines with J gene TRBJ1-6; unclear D gene. The CDR3 covers 12 residues. V was cut by 6 bases and J by 6 bases, with 6 bases left in between. CDR3 protein: CASSPSNSPLHF. As DNA, the CDR3 is TGTGCCAGCAGCCCCTCTAATTCACCCCTCCACTTT.

The chain employs TRBV6-6 and TRBJ1-1; 8 bases line up with TRBD1. The germline CDR1 and CDR2 sequences are MNHNY and SVGAGI (reference sequence). Germline trimming cut 8 bases from V and 1 base from J; bases unmatched to any gene: 6. The CDR3 extends over 14 amino acids. The DNA for the CDR3 is TGTGCCAGCGGCGGACAGGGTACGAACACTGAAGCTTTCTTT. It is translated as CASGGQGTNTEAFF.

Worth noting for this clone: Additional DNA sequences in this sample encode the identical CDR3. The rearrangement links TRBV28 to TRBJ2-7; the match to TRBD2 covers 11 bases. V lost 6 bases to trimming and J lost 4 bases; unmatched junction nucleotides: 8. The CDR3 contains 15 residues. Germline values: CDR1 MDHEN, CDR2 SYDVKM. The CDR3 protein is CASSLGTSGRYEQYF. CDR3 nucleotide sequence: TGTGCCAGCAGCCTAGGGACTAGCGGACGGTACGAGCAGTACTTC.

The chain combines TRBV10-2 with TRBJ1-3, with TRBD1 matching 10 bases. Looked up from germline, CDR1 is WSHSY and CDR2 is SAAADI. With 7 bases clipped from V and 1 base from J, the junction kept 4 bases outside the gene matches. The CDR3 is 15 residues long. The CDR3 loop is CASKAGQGSGNTIYF. The CDR3 DNA reads as TGCGCCAGCAAGGCGGGACAGGGGTCTGGAAACACCATATATTTT.

The chain is built from TRBV6-1 and TRBJ1-2; D unclear. Germline lookup yields CDR1 MNHNS and CDR2 SASEGT. The length of the CDR3 is 14 residues. Trimming shortened V by 1 base and J by 5 bases, and 11 bases separated the two germline ends. CDR3 residues: CASSEEAARYGYTF. The CDR3 nucleotides read TGTGCCAGCAGTGAAGAGGCGGCACGTTATGGCTACACCTTC.

The rearrangement uses TRBV14 and TRBJ2-7; 9 nucleotides agree with TRBD2. Trimming cost V 4 bases and J 3 bases; bases outside gene matches: 10. Germline CDR1 reads SGHDN; CDR2 reads FVKESK. The CDR3 is made up of 16 amino acids. CDR3 nucleotides: TGTGCCAGCAGCCCCGGCTGGGCTAGCGGGGTCTACGAGCAGTACTTC. This translates into CASSPGWASGVYEQYF.

This chain connects TRBV4-1 to TRBJ2-3; the D gene is possibly TRBD1 (5 bases). CDR1 and CDR2 (germline): MGHRA, YSYEKL. Trimming cost V 0 bases and J 4 bases, with 14 bases left between them. The CDR3 consists of 16 residues. The DNA for the CDR3 is TGCGCCAGCAGCCAAGACTTCCTCCCCAGGGCAGATACGCAGTATTTT. Encoded protein: CASSQDFLPRADTQYF.

The chain employs TRBV5-1 and TRBJ2-7; D gene uncertain. The CDR3 runs 14 residues. CDR1 is SGHRS and CDR2 is YFSETQ in the germline V gene. With 0 bases removed from V and 5 bases from J, the gap between germline ends came to 12 bases. The CDR3: CASSLERPPDEQYF. CDR3 coding DNA: TGCGCCAGCAGCTTGGAGCGACCGCCTGACGAGCAGTACTTC.